This T cell receptor beta chain was sequenced for a study of radiation and T cells in renal cell carcinoma. The table lists this clone with a few counts. Clones were sequenced by immunoSEQ multiplex PCR, and TCRdb holds only the in-frame ones, with some missing. Counted here are about 130,000 clones, around nine tenths occurring once; the ten biggest clones make up 5.8%. Time point here: blood 2 weeks post-SBRT. Specified treatment: 15 Gy SBRT to primary tumor, nephrectomy 4 weeks later. Germline CDR1 reads SGHTA; CDR2 reads FQGTGA. The CDR3 loop spans 16 amino acids. The trim removed 4 bases at V and 3 bases at J, leaving 9 bases unmatched.

V and J are TRBV7-3 and TRBJ1-1, with 9 positions matching TRBD1. This sequence originates from a woman in her seventies with renal cell carcinoma. Sequencing used blood, obtained from a patient whose treatment included radiotherapy and nephrectomy. The CDR3 protein is CASSSWTGEVDTEAFF. The CDR3 DNA sequence: TGTGCCAGCAGCTCCTGGACAGGGGAGGTGGACACTGAAGCTTTCTTT.